The subject of this entry is one TCR beta chain. This sample was included in a study of blood T cell repertoires in COVID-19. Study-wide background: PBMCs, B-cell-depleted T cells, or T cells were the source of the cDNA or gDNA that made up the material.

Clones were sequenced by immunoSEQ multiplex PCR, and TCRdb holds only the in-frame ones, with some missing. The sample lists about 250,000 clones; 70% to 90% were seen once. This CDR3 contains 13 residues. The ends were cut back, 4 bases at V and 5 bases at J, with 9 bases in the middle. Germline loops: CDR1 LNHNV, CDR2 YYDKDF (reference sequence). The genes are TRBV15 and TRBJ1-5; no reliable D call. This receptor was obtained from a man aged 18 to 30 who had recovered from COVID-19. Sequencing used PBMCs or T cells enriched from blood (not recorded which). In nucleotides, the CDR3 is TGTGCCACCAGCACCGGGGTTGATCAGCCCCAGCATTTT. As protein: CATSTGVDQPQHF.